The TCR beta chain described here comes from a study of tumor-infiltrating lymphocytes in primary liver carcinoma. Co-extraction of both nucleic acids (RNA and DNA) used about 18-34 mg of unsorted bulk tissue. The sample holds many counts of this clonotype. The input was 500 ng total RNA; TCR beta cDNA was made from it with a constant-region primer. ARM-PCR was slightly modified, and three nested multiplex PCR rounds with it gave rise to the TCR beta libraries. MiXCR, applied by TCRdb to the multiplex PCR reads, yields one record per CDR3 protein. The data show fewer than 110,000 distinct CDR3 sequences, with about 63% seen just once and approximately 12% held by the top ten. Sequencing was performed on liver tumor tissue from sampling region 2. Subset meaning: tumor region T2, inferior pole. The clonotype comes from a woman aged 55-75 years with primary liver carcinoma and hepatitis B virus infection.

The DNA for the CDR3 is TGCGCCAGCAGGGGAAGCGACCAAGAGACCCAGTACTTC. It yields the protein CASRGSDQETQYF. The rearrangement links TRBV5-1 to TRBJ2-5; D is unresolved. The CDR3 is 13 residues long. V was clipped by 5 bases and J by 0 bases, with 8 bases between them. The germline CDR1 and CDR2 sequences are SGHRS and YFSETQ.